This TCR beta chain was sequenced during a study of control samples from healthy donors and cancer patients (dated by TCRdb to the early 2020s). Libraries were made using the immunoSEQ multiplex PCR assay. Held by TCRdb, this immuneACCESS table contains in-frame sequences only and omits some clones. Under half of the omission traces to an unresolved V gene where checked; the cause of the rest is unknown. The sample profile shows approximately 100,000 clones; 80% to 95% of them were found once. The ten largest make up less than 3.5% of the sample. Reading the germline V gene gives CDR1 KGHDR and CDR2 SFDVKD. V drops 3 bases and J drops 3 bases, leaving 4 bases in between. Including cysteine and phenylalanine, the CDR3 has 12 amino acids. Here the CDR3 DNA is all that survives: 36 bases in frame from base 1. On this clone: The specificity of this receptor is unknown. No base quality values were provided; no much bigger clone lies one nucleotide off.

Material: blood. The sequence was obtained from a human donor in good health. The donor label of this sample is uncertain. Rearrangement joined TRBV24-1 to TRBJ1-1, with no confident D gene call. The CDR3 is CATSDPDTEAFF. The sequenced DNA: TGTGCCACCAGTGATCCGGACACTGAAGCTTTCTTT.